One and the same sample provided the 25 T cell receptor beta chains below, sequenced in a study of cytomegalovirus exposure and HLA in healthy donors. Researchers ran the PCR with 60 Vbeta and 13 Jbeta primers. Measured with immunoSEQ multiplex PCR; TCRdb has only the in-frame clones, and not every one. Of roughly 56,000 clones in the sample, around 75% were seen once. Sequencing was carried out using PBMCs. Every receptor here comes from a man over 45 in good health and CMV-seropositive.

This chain links TRBV2 with TRBJ1-2; the match to TRBD1 covers 10 bases. The CDR3 covers 18 residues. Per germline, CDR1 SNHLY and CDR2 FYNNEI. J lost 3 bases, V lost 10 bases, and 20 bases had no gene match. CDR3 DNA: TGTGCCACTAACAACGAACCGGGACAGGGGTTCAGGGACTATGGCTACACCTTC. The encoded protein is CATNNEPGQGFRDYGYTF.

In the case of this clone: Because the CDR3 is missing its conserved closing phenylalanine or tryptophan, this is likely a read error. CDR3 residues: CASTNRGQTEAFL. CDR3 DNA sequence: TGTGCCAGCACAAATAGGGGGCAGACTGAAGCTTTCTTG. The rearrangement uses TRBV6-1 and TRBJ1-1; 7 positions agree with TRBD1. Germline CDR1 reads MNHNS; CDR2 reads SASEGT. This CDR3 is 13 amino acids long. Trimming cost V 7 bases and J 5 bases; bases outside gene matches: 7.

The chain couples TRBV19 to TRBJ1-5; 12 positions agree with TRBD1. V lost 2 bases and J lost 7; bases outside the gene matches: 3. Germline V gene data show CDR1 as LNHDA and CDR2 as SQIVND (reference sequence). CDR3 length equals 15 residues. Here the CDR3 DNA reads TGTGCCAGTAGTATAAGGGACAGGGGGCGACAGCCCCAGCATTTT. It yields the protein CASSIRDRGRQPQHF.

This chain links TRBV6-5 with TRBJ2-7; D unclear. CDR1 is MNHEY and CDR2 is SVGAGI in the germline V gene. The CDR3 has 14 amino acids. V lost 5 bases, J lost 0 bases, and 11 bases lay in between. CDR3 in DNA: TGTGCCAGCAGTGCGCCGCGCACCTCCTACGAGCAGTACTTC. It yields the protein CASSAPRTSYEQYF.

This clone was detected a few times. The J gene is TRBJ2-5, the V gene TRBV10-3; 11 nucleotides align to TRBD2. Germline CDR1 is ENHRY and CDR2 is SYGVKD. J gave up 1 base and V 10 bases, and 8 bases lay outside the gene matches. This CDR3 region has 15 residues. The CDR3 loop reads CATGLAGFSQETQYF. The CDR3 DNA reads as TGTGCCACAGGACTAGCGGGTTTCTCCCAAGAGACCCAGTACTTC.

The chain couples TRBV27 to TRBJ2-1; weak D call: TRBD2 (6 bases). Trimming pared 5 bases from V and 6 bases from J, leaving 17 bases between. The CDR3 covers 15 residues. Germline V lookup: CDR1 MNHEY, CDR2 SMNVEV (reference sequence). Here the CDR3 reads CASSPGRGKGNEQFF. The CDR3 nucleotides are TGTGCCAGCAGTCCTGGCCGGGGGAAAGGCAATGAGCAGTTCTTC.

The chain is built from TRBV5-5 and TRBJ2-5; TRBD2 matches at 13 bases. The J segment lost 5 bases and the V segment lost 5 bases, leaving 15 bases of the junction unmatched. This CDR3 comprises 18 residues. Germline-derived CDR1 and CDR2 are SGHKS and YYEKEE (reference sequence). The CDR3: CASRLRPTSGGAGETQYF. The CDR3 DNA sequence: TGTGCCAGCAGACTGAGGCCAACTAGCGGGGGGGCAGGGGAGACCCAGTACTTC.

In this sample, this clone turned up once. The CDR3 reads CASSDDRTNYGYTF. The CDR3, as DNA: TGTGCCAGCAGCGACGACAGGACTAACTATGGCTACACCTTC. The V and J genes are TRBV7-9 and TRBJ1-2, with D perhaps TRBD1 (6 bases). V was pared by 5 bases and J by 0 bases, with 10 bases between. Germline loops: CDR1 SEHNR, CDR2 FQNEAQ (reference sequence). The CDR3 runs 14 residues.

The chain joins TRBV7-6 to TRBJ2-5, with D possibly TRBD1 on 5 matching bases. The CDR3 consists of 14 residues. Germline CDR1 and CDR2: SGHVS and FNYEAQ. V lost 5 bases and J lost 3, with 13 bases in between. The CDR3 nucleotides read TGTGCCAGCAGCCACGTAGGGGCTAAAGAGACCCAGTACTTC. Translated, it gives CASSHVGAKETQYF.

In DNA, the CDR3 is TGTGCCAGCAGTCCTCAACTAGGTCGGGAGACCCAGTACTTC. This translates into CASSPQLGRETQYF. This sequence joins TRBV28 and TRBJ2-5, with a possible D match to TRBD2 (5 bases). The CDR3 is 14 residues long. The V end was cut by 5 bases, the J end by 5 bases, with 15 bases between. In germline, CDR1 is MDHEN, CDR2 SYDVKM.

This chain connects TRBV28 to TRBJ1-1, with 7 bases lining up with TRBD1. V lost 2 bases, J lost 4 bases, and 1 base stayed unmatched. This CDR3 region has 13 residues. Per the germline V gene, CDR1 is MDHEN and CDR2 is SYDVKM. The CDR3 region has the DNA TGTGCCAGCAGTTTACAGGGGGGCACTGAAGCTTTCTTT. This translates into CASSLQGGTEAFF.

The chain employs TRBV27 and TRBJ2-2; weak D call: TRBD2 (5 bases). CDR1 and CDR2 (germline): MNHEY, SMNVEV (reference sequence). The CDR3 has 15 amino acids. Deletions cut 6 bases from V and 6 bases from J, with 17 bases between. The DNA of the CDR3 is TGTGCCAGCAGCACCGAGGGCCCCTGGCCCGGGGAGCTGTTTTTT. Residues: CASSTEGPWPGELFF.

Only one count was recorded for this clone. V usage is TRBV6-5 and J usage is TRBJ2-7; 10 bases are a match to TRBD2. This CDR3 spans 13 amino acids. Germline V lookup: CDR1 MNHEY, CDR2 SVGAGI. For the CDR3, the DNA is TGTGGGGTTACGGCTAGCGGGGGCTACGAGCAGTACTTC. It translates to CGVTASGGYEQYF.

In nucleotides, the CDR3 is TGTGCCAGCAGTTTCGGGGGAGTGACCCAAGAGACCCAGTACTTC. Its translation: CASSFGGVTQETQYF. The rearrangement joins TRBV27 to TRBJ2-5; weak D call: TRBD2 (6 bases). Germline V gives CDR1 MNHEY, CDR2 SMNVEV (reference sequence). Between the trimmed V and J ends, which lost 3 bases and 1 base, there was a span of 12 bases. The CDR3 runs 15 residues.

This chain uses TRBV27 with TRBJ1-2; 8 bases are a match to TRBD1. The CDR3 runs 15 residues. CDR1 and CDR2 from the germline V gene are MNHEY and SMNVEV (reference sequence). The J segment lost 2 bases and the V segment lost 2 bases, leaving 4 bases of the junction unmatched. CDR3 sequence reads: CASSLQGARNYGYTF. The CDR3 nucleotides are TGTGCCAGCAGTTTACAGGGGGCGCGGAACTATGGCTACACCTTC.

This chain joins TRBV5-4 and TRBJ1-1; D is unresolved. The CDR3 has 15 residues. The V gene lost 2 bases and the J gene lost 1 base, with 12 bases spanning the gap. Germline V CDR1 and CDR2: SGHNT, YYREEE (reference sequence). The CDR3, as DNA: TGTGCCAGCAGCTTTTCCGCTATTGGGAACACTGAAGCTTTCTTT. Amino acids: CASSFSAIGNTEAFF.

The table lists this clone with a few counts. The V call is TRBV6-5, the J call TRBJ2-3; TRBD2 might be the D (6 bases). V was cut by 8 bases and J by 11 bases, with 23 bases left in between. CDR1 and CDR2 from the germline V gene are MNHEY and SVGAGI. This CDR3 region has 14 residues. The CDR3 nucleotides are TGTGCCAGCTCTGGGACTGCCGCCGAGAAAGTGCAGTATTTT. It is translated as CASSGTAAEKVQYF.

The rearrangement uses TRBV7-9 and TRBJ2-3, with TRBD1 identical over 10 bases. CDR3 length: 15 residues. Per the germline V gene, CDR1 is SEHNR and CDR2 is FQNEAQ (reference sequence). Trimming cost V 5 bases and J 4 bases; bases outside gene matches: 6. CDR3 protein: CASSHRTGGSDTQYF. CDR3 sequence (DNA): TGTGCCAGCAGCCACCGGACAGGGGGTTCAGATACGCAGTATTTT.

V and J are TRBV19 and TRBJ1-4, with D maybe TRBD1 (6 bases). Trimming cost V 6 bases and J 7 bases, with 18 bases left between them. The germline gives CDR1 LNHDA, CDR2 SQIVND (reference sequence). CDR3 length equals 15 residues. The chain's CDR3 is CASSVGTLGGEKLFF. CDR3 DNA: TGTGCCAGTAGCGTCGGGACACTAGGCGGTGAAAAACTGTTTTTT.

This clone was observed a handful of times. V and J are TRBV30 and TRBJ2-7, with 10 bases matching TRBD1. The CDR3 loop spans 13 amino acids. Germline V gene lookup returns CDR1 GTSNPN and CDR2 SVGIG (reference sequence). Unmatched junction bases numbered 6, after V lost 3 bases and J lost 7 bases. CDR3 loop: CAWSRDRGWEQYF. DNA for the CDR3: TGTGCCTGGAGCCGGGACAGGGGCTGGGAGCAGTACTTC.

V usage is TRBV7-2 and J usage is TRBJ2-1; D gene unclear. The ends were cut back, 5 bases at V and 2 bases at J, with 7 bases in the middle. The CDR3 covers 13 residues. CDR1 and CDR2 (germline): SGHTA, FQGNSA. The CDR3 region has the DNA TGTGCCAGCAGCCCAGAGGCCTACAATGAGCAGTTCTTC. Translated: CASSPEAYNEQFF.

The V gene is TRBV25-1, the J gene TRBJ2-7, with D tentatively TRBD2 (5 bases). The CDR3 runs to 14 residues. Germline V CDR1 and CDR2: MGHDK, SYGVNS. Between the trimmed V and J ends, which lost 3 bases and 0 bases, there was a span of 9 bases. CDR3 sequence (DNA): TGTGCCAGCAGTGACGGTAGCGTCTCCTACGAGCAGTACTTC. Amino acid sequence: CASSDGSVSYEQYF.

The gene calls are TRBV30 and TRBJ1-2; unclear D gene. V was pared by 2 bases and J by 8 bases, with 12 bases between. Germline V CDR1 and CDR2: GTSNPN, SVGIG (reference sequence). The CDR3 has 12 residues. This CDR3 reads CAWSSGFGGYTF. The CDR3 DNA reads TGTGCCTGGAGTTCCGGGTTTGGGGGCTACACCTTC.

The genes are TRBV5-1 and TRBJ2-3; D ambiguous. The germline gives CDR1 SGHRS, CDR2 YFSETQ. There are 13 residues in the CDR3. V was trimmed by 8 bases and J by 4 bases, leaving 14 bases between them. The CDR3 here is CASQSGPADTQYF. Here the CDR3 DNA reads TGCGCCAGTCAATCGGGTCCCGCAGATACGCAGTATTTT.

This clone has only a few counts. The chain has TRBV7-2 and TRBJ2-7; 8 positions agree with TRBD2. Trimming cost V 5 bases and J 0 bases; bases outside gene matches: 0. The CDR3 contains 13 residues. From germline, CDR1 is SGHTA and CDR2 FQGNSA. Here the CDR3 DNA reads TGTGCCAGCAGCCGGGGGGGCTCCTACGAGCAGTACTTC. Translated: CASSRGGSYEQYF.